The subject of this entry is one T cell receptor delta chain. Its antigen remains unknown. The CDR3 contains 18 residues. Germline assignment: CDR1 TSWWSYY and CDR2 QGS. The junction had 11 bases not matched to a gene; V was cut back by 2 bases and J by 1 base. The data were obtained in a study of Vδ1+ human thymocytes. The study's findings and limits: Highly polyclonal TRG and TRD repertoires with Gaussian CDR3 length distributions appeared in thymus.

The sorted cells were CD3+ Vdelta1+ Vdelta2- thymocytes from alphabeta-depleted thymus. Sequences come from RNA converted to cDNA by reverse transcription. CDR3 amplicons came from multiplex PCR with pooled V-gene forward and constant-region reverse primers. TCRdb re-called clones from the multiplex PCR reads using CATT. Among about 53,000 delta-chain clones listed, more than 12% were seen once. V is TRDV1 and J is TRDJ1; 9 bases are shared with TRDD3. The sequenced sample consisted of Vdelta1+ gamma-delta thymocytes from the thymus. Sample subset: FACS-sorted CD3+ TCRalphabeta- TCRVdelta1+ TCRVdelta2- thymocytes. The clonotype originates from a girl in the first two years of life who had congenital heart surgery. As DNA, the CDR3 is TGTGCTCTTGGGGAAATTCCCCTACTGGGGGAGCCCACCGATAAACTCATCTTT. As protein: CALGEIPLLGEPTDKLIF.